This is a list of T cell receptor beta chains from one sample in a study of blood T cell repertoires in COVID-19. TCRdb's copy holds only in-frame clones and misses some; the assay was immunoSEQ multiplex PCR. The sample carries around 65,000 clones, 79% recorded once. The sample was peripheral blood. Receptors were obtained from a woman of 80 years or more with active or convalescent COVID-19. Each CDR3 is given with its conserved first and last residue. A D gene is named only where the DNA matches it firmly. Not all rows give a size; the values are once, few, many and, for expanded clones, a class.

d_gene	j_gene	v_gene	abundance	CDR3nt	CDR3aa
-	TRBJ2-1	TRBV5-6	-	TGTGCCAGCAGCTTGGTTGGGCCCAACAATGAGCAGTTCTTC	CASSLVGPNNEQFF
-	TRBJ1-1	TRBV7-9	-	TGTGCCAGCAGCTTAGCCAGGGGAGTCCCTGAAGCTTTCTTT	CASSLARGVPEAFF
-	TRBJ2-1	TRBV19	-	TGTGCCAGTAGTATAGTGACTGGGAATGAGCAGTTCTTC	CASSIVTGNEQFF
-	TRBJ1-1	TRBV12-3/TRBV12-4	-	TGTGCCAGCAGTTTTGGACAAAGTCTCGAAGCTTTCTTT	CASSFGQSLEAFF
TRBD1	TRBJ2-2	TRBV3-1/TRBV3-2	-	TGTGCCAGCAGCCCAGGGGGACGCGGGGAGCTGTTTTTT	CASSPGGRGELFF
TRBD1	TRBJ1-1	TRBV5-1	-	TGCGCCAGCAGCTTGGAAGGACAGGGCCTAGGCACTGAAGCTTTCTTT	CASSLEGQGLGTEAFF
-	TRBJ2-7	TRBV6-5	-	TGTGCCAGCATAGGAGGCTTTCGGAACGAGCAGTACTTC	CASIGGFRNEQYF
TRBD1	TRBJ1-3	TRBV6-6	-	TGTGCCAGCAGTGACAGGGGGGTAAACACCATATATTTT	CASSDRGVNTIYF
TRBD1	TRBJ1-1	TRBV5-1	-	TGCGCCACCAAAGGTGGTACAGGGGCGAACACTGAAGCTTTCTTT	CATKGGTGANTEAFF
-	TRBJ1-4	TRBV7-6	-	TGTGCCAGCAGCTTAATGGGAGGCACTAATGAAAAACTGTTTTTT	CASSLMGGTNEKLFF
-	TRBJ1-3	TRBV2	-	TGTGCCAGCAGTCCAAATGGGGGCAGATCTGGAAACACCATATATTTT	CASSPNGGRSGNTIYF
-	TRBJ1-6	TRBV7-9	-	TGTGCCAGCAGCCCAGGGTTTTCACCCCTCCACTTT	CASSPGFSPLHF
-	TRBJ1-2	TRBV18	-	TGTGCCAGCTCATCAGATTTCAACTATGGCTACACCTTC	CASSSDFNYGYTF
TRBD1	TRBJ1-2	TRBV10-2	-	TGCGCCAGCAGTGAGAGACAGGGTATTGACGGCTACACCTTC	CASSERQGIDGYTF
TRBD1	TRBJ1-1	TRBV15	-	TGTGCCACCAGCTGGCCCGGGACAGCGAACACTGAAGCTTTCTTT	CATSWPGTANTEAFF
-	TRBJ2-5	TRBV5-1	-	TGCGCCAGCAGCCAGAGACAGGCCAGGTGGCAAGAGACCCAGTACTTC	CASSQRQARWQETQYF
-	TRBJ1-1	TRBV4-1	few	TGCGCCAGCAGCCTGGGGACTTACACTGAAGCTTTCTTT	CASSLGTYTEAFF
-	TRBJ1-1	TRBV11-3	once	TGTGCCAGCAGCTCGTCGGAGGGTGAAGCTTTCTTT	CASSSSEGEAFF
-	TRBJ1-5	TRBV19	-	TGTGCCAGTAGTATGTCCGTCAATCAGCCCCAGCATTTT	CASSMSVNQPQHF
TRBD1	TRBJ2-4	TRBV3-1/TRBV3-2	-	TGTGCCAGCAGCCAAGATCGGACGCAGGGGGCAAACATTCAGTACTTC	CASSQDRTQGANIQYF
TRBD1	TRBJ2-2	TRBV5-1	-	TGCGCCAGCAGCTCACAGGGGCTGTCGAACACCGGGGAGCTGTTTTTT	CASSSQGLSNTGELFF
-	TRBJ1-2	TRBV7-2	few	TGTGCCAGCAGCTTAGCGACAGCTAACTATGGCTACACCTTC	CASSLATANYGYTF
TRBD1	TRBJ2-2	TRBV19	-	TGTGCCAGTAGTAACTCTAGAGGGGGTCAGGGGGTCACCGGGGAGCTGTTTTTT	CASSNSRGGQGVTGELFF
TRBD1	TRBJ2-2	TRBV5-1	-	TGCGCCAGCAGCTTGACAGGGGGCTACACCGGGGAGCTGTTTTTT	CASSLTGGYTGELFF
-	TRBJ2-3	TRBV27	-	TGTGCCAGCAGTTTCTCCGTAGGGGGAGCAGATACGCAGTATTTT	CASSFSVGGADTQYF
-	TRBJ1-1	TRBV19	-	TGTGCCAGTAGTATAGACAGGCCCCCCGGCACTGAAGCTTTCTTT	CASSIDRPPGTEAFF
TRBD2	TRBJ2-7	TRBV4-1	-	TGCGCCAGCAGCCAAGGGACTAGCGGGGGCTCCTACGAGCAGTACTTC	CASSQGTSGGSYEQYF
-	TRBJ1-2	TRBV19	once	TGTGCCAGTAGTATGGGCGACAGACGACTCTATGGCTACACCTTC	CASSMGDRRLYGYTF
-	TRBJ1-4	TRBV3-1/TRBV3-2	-	TGTGCCAGCAGCCAAGATTTAGGGGCAACTAATGAAAAACTGTTTTTT	CASSQDLGATNEKLFF
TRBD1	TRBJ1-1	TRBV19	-	TGTGCCAGTAGTGGAGGGTCGGACAGGGACACTGAAGCTTTCTTT	CASSGGSDRDTEAFF
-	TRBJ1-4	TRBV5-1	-	TGCGCCAGCAGCTCCTCCCCCGGGGGGGCTAATGAAAAACTGTTTTTT	CASSSSPGGANEKLFF